The clone carrying this TCR beta chain was detected once. Antigen: not known. This entry belongs to a study of cytomegalovirus exposure and HLA in healthy donors. The V gene's germline CDR1 is MNHNY and CDR2 SVGAGI (reference sequence). CDR3 length: 11 amino acids. V lost 6 bases, J lost 11 bases, and 13 bases lay in between. Both 60 Vbeta primers and 13 Jbeta primers went into the PCR. Sequencing was performed with immunoSEQ multiplex PCR; in TCRdb, only in-frame clones are kept and a portion is missing. The sample shows about 110,000 clones, 65% to 85% of them seen only once. General observations from the study: The study flagged around 160 TCR beta chains as cytomegalovirus-associated.

The genes are TRBV6-6 and TRBJ1-2, with D possibly TRBD1 on 5 matching bases. Sequenced sample: PBMCs. This clonotype was obtained from a man between 18 and 29 years old in good health and CMV-seronegative. The CDR3 loop is CASRTPGGYTF. The CDR3 DNA reads TGTGCCAGCAGGACGCCCGGGGGGTACACCTTC.